This T cell receptor beta chain was identified during a study of T cells in narcolepsy. Clones were sequenced by immunoSEQ multiplex PCR, and TCRdb holds only the in-frame ones, with some missing. The data show about 35,000 clones, 80% seen once. Specimen: memory (CD45RA-) CD4+ T cells from blood. This sequence originates from a human donor in good health.

The CDR3 bases are TGTGCCAGCTCTAAGCGGGAGGGCCCCACAGATACGCAGTATTTT. Protein product: CASSKREGPTDTQYF. The chain employs TRBV25-1 and TRBJ2-3, with TRBD2 matching over 10 bases. The CDR3 extends over 15 amino acids. V dropped 8 bases and J dropped 2; count of bases not matched to a gene: 7. The germline V gene has CDR1 MGHDK and CDR2 SYGVNS.